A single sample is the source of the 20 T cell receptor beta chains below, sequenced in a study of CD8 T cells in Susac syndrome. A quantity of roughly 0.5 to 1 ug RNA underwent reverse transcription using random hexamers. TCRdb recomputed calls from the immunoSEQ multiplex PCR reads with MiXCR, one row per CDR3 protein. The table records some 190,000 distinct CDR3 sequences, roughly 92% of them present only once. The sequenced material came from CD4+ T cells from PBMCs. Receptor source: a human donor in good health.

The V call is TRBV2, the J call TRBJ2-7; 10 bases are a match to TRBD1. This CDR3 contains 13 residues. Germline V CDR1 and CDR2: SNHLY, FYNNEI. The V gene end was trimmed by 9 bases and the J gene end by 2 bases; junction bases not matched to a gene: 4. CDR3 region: CASTGTGAYEQYV. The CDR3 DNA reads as TGTGCCAGTACCGGGACAGGGGCCTACGAGCAGTACGTC.

The CDR3 here is CASSPGTGGSETQYF. The CDR3, as DNA: TGTGCCAGCAGCCCCGGGACAGGGGGCTCAGAGACCCAGTACTTC. This chain uses TRBV9 with TRBJ2-5, with 12 bases identical to TRBD1. Germline V lookup: CDR1 SGDLS, CDR2 YYNGEE. The CDR3 covers 15 residues. V shed 4 bases and J 4 bases; nucleotides not matched to a gene: 5.

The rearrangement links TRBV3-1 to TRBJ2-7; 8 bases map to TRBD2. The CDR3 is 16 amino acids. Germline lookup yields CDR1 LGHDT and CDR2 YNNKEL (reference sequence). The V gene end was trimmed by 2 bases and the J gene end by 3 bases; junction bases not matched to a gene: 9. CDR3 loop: CASSQFQERGNYEQYF. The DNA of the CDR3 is TGTGCCAGCAGCCAATTCCAGGAGCGGGGGAACTACGAGCAGTACTTC.

CDR3 in DNA: TGCAGTGCCCCCGAGACTAGCGGGGGCGCAGATACGCAGTATTTT. Translating it yields CSAPETSGGADTQYF. The rearrangement uses TRBV20-1 and TRBJ2-3; TRBD2 agrees at 12 bases. Germline loops: CDR1 DFQATT, CDR2 SNEGSKA (reference sequence). V shed 6 bases and J 4 bases; nucleotides not matched to a gene: 8. The CDR3 has 15 residues.

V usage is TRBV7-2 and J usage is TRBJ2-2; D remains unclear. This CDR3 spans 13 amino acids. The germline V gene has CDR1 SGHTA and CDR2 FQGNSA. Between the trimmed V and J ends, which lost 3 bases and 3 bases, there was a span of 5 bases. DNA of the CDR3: TGTGCCAGCAGCTTGTCCTACACCGGGGAGCTGTTTTTT. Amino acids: CASSLSYTGELFF.

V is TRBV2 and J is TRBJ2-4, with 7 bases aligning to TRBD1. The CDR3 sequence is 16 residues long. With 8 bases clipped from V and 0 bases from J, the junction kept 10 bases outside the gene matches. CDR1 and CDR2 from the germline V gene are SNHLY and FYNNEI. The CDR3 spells CASRPRDSLAKNIQYF. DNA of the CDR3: TGTGCCAGCCGCCCCCGGGACAGCTTAGCCAAAAACATTCAGTACTTC.

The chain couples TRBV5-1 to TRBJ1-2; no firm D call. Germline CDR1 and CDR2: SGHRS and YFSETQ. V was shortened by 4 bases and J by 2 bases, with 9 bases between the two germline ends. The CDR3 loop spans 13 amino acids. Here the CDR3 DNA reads TGCGCCAGCAGCCCCAACATGAACTATGGCTACACCTTC. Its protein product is CASSPNMNYGYTF. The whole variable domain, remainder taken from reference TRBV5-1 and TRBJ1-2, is KAGVTQTPRYLIKTRGQQVTLSCSPISGHRSVSWYQQTPGQGLQFLFEYFSETQRNKGNFPGRFSGRQFSNSRSEMNVSTLELGDSALYLCASSPNMNYGYTFGSGTRLTVV.

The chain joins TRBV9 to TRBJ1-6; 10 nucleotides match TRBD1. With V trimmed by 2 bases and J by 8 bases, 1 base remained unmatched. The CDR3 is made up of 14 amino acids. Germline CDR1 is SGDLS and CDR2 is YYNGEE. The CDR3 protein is CASSVTGGDSPLHF. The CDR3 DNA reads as TGTGCCAGCAGCGTGACAGGGGGCGATTCACCCCTCCACTTT.

DNA for the CDR3: TGCGCCAGCAATAACAGGGCGGACTCACCCCTCCACTTT. This codes for CASNNRADSPLHF. This rearrangement joins TRBV5-1 to TRBJ1-6; D possibly corresponds to TRBD1 (6 bases). This CDR3 has 13 residues. Germline V gene sequence: CDR1 SGHRS, CDR2 YFSETQ. The V gene lost 6 bases and the J gene lost 10 bases, with 14 bases spanning the gap.

The CDR3 reads CASSANGGQVGSNQPQHF. CDR3 coding DNA: TGTGCCAGCAGCGCAAACGGGGGACAGGTGGGGAGCAATCAGCCCCAGCATTTT. The chain recombines TRBV7-9 with TRBJ1-5; 8 bases align to TRBD1. The CDR3 is 18 amino acids. The germline gives CDR1 SEHNR, CDR2 FQNEAQ (reference sequence). The V segment lost 5 bases and the J segment 1 base; nucleotides outside the gene matches: 13. The full variable domain, with the rest looked up from reference TRBV7-9 and TRBJ1-5, is DTGVSQNPRHKITKRGQNVTFRCDPISEHNRLYWYRQTLGQGPEFLTYFQNEAQLEKSRLLSDRFSAERPKGSFSTLEIQRTEQGDSAMYLCASSANGGQVGSNQPQHFGDGTRLSIL.

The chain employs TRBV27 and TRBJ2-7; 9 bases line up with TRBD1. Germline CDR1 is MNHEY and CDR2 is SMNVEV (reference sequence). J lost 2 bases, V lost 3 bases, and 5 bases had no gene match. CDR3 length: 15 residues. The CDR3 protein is CASSFGDRDTYEQYF. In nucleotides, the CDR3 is TGTGCCAGCAGTTTCGGGGACAGGGACACCTACGAGCAGTACTTC.

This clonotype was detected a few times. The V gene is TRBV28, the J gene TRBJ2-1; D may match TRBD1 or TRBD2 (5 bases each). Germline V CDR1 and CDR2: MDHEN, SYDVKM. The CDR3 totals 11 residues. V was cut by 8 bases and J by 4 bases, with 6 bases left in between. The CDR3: CASGGYNEQFF. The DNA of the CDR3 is TGTGCCAGCGGGGGTTACAATGAGCAGTTCTTC. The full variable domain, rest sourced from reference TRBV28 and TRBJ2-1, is DVKVTQSSRYLVKRTGEKVFLECVQDMDHENMFWYRQDPGLGLRLIYFSYDVKMKEKGDIPEGYSVSREKKERFSLILESASTNQTSMYLCASGGYNEQFFGPGTRLTVL.

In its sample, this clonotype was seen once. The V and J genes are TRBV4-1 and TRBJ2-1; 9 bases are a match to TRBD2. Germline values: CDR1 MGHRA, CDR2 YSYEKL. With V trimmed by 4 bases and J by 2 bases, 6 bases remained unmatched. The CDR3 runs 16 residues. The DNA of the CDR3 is TGCGCCAGCAGCCTCGAGCGGACTAGCGCCTACAATGAGCAGTTCTTC. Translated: CASSLERTSAYNEQFF.

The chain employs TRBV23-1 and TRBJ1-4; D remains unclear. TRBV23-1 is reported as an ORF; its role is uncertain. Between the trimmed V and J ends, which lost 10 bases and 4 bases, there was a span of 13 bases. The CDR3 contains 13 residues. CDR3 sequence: CAIRPQLNEKLFF. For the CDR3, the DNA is TGCGCCATCAGACCACAGCTTAATGAAAAACTGTTTTTT.

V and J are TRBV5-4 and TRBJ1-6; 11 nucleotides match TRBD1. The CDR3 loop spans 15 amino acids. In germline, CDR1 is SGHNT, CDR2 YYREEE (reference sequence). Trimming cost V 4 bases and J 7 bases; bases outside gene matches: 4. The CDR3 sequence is CASSLWTGGNSPLHF. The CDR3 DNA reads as TGTGCCAGCAGCCTGTGGACAGGGGGCAATTCACCCCTCCACTTT.

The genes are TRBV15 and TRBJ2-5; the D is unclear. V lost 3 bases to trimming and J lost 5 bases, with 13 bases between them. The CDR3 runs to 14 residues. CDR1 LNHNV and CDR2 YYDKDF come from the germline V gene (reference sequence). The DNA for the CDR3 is TGTGCCACCAGCAGGCCCGGGTCCCGGGAGACCCAGTACTTC. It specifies CATSRPGSRETQYF.

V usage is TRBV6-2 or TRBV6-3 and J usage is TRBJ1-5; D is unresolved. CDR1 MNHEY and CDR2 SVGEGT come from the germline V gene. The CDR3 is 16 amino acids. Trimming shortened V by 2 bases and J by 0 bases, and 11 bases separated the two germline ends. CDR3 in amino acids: CASSYAGSNSNQPQHF. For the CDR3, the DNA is TGTGCCAGCAGTTACGCGGGGTCTAATAGCAATCAGCCCCAGCATTTT.

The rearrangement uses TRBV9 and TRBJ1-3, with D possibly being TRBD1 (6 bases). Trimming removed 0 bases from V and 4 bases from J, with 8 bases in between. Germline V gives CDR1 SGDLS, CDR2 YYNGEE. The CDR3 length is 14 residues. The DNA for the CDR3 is TGTGCCAGCAGCGTAGCTCAGGGGGGAAACACCATATATTTT. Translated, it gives CASSVAQGGNTIYF.

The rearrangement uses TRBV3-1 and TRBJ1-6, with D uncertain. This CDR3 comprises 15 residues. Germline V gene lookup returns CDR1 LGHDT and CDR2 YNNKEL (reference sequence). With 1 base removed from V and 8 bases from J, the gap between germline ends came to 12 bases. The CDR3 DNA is TGTGCCAGCAGCCAAGGGGCCCTCGTGGATTCACCCCTCCACTTT. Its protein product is CASSQGALVDSPLHF.

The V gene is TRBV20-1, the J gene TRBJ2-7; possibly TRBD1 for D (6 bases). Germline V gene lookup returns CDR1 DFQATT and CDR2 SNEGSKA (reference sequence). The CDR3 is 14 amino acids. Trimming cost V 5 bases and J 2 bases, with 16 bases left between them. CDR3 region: CSALQGHETYEQYF. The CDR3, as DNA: TGCAGTGCTCTGCAGGGGCACGAAACCTACGAGCAGTACTTC.